The text below deals with one TCR beta chain. Patients showing uncontrolled infection, other autoimmune disease, pregnancy or lactation were ineligible. Diagnosis rested on symptoms, serum thyroxine and TRAb, thyroid ultrasound, and orbital computed tomography. The trim removed 6 bases at V and 3 bases at J, leaving 7 bases unmatched. The CDR3 length is 15 residues. CDR1 and CDR2 from the germline V gene are MNHEY and SVGAGI. The data belong to a study of T cells in Graves' hyperthyroidism and ophthalmopathy. Overall study: Specimen type is peripheral blood, collected at initial diagnosis prior to any treatment.

Amplified regions were TCR beta CDR3 sequences from RNA transcripts. HTBI primers drove first-round RT-PCR of the TCR CDR3. TCRdb itself ran the multiplex PCR reads through MiXCR, one entry per CDR3 protein. The table has roughly 380,000 distinct CDR3 sequences, 15% to 20% seen once. Sequencing was carried out using blood. This TCR was sampled from a middle-aged woman with Graves' ophthalmopathy. The rearrangement uses TRBV6-5 and TRBJ2-7; 11 nucleotides agree with TRBD1. CDR3 DNA: TGTGCCAGCAGATACCGGGACAGGGGGAGCTACGAGCAGTACTTC. It yields the protein CASRYRDRGSYEQYF.